Shown below are 20 T cell receptor beta chains from a single sample sequenced in a study of T cell repertoires in cytomegalovirus infection. A single record per CDR3 protein comes from TCRdb applying MiXCR to the reads. The sample holds hundreds of thousands of distinct CDR3 sequences, about 24% seen once. Sequencing used CD8+ T cells from PBMCs. The receptors were gathered from a human donor in good health (CMV status not recorded). Some clones in this sample may be carry-over from other donors' samples.

The chain recombines TRBV28 with TRBJ1-6; TRBD1 agrees at 9 bases. The CDR3 has 14 amino acids. Germline V gene lookup returns CDR1 MDHEN and CDR2 SYDVKM. V shed 4 bases, J shed 9 bases, and the junction held 4 bases outside the gene matches. CDR3 region: CASSWDREVSPLHF. The CDR3 region has the DNA TGTGCCAGCAGTTGGGACAGGGAGGTTTCACCCCTCCACTTT.

At least ten counts were recorded for this clonotype. The chain recombines TRBV7-2 with TRBJ1-1; D is ambiguous. This CDR3 region has 12 residues. The V end was cut by 2 bases, the J end by 5 bases, with 6 bases between. Germline V gives CDR1 SGHTA, CDR2 FQGNSA. CDR3 sequence reads: CASSLSVTEAFF. The CDR3 nucleotides read TGTGCCAGCAGCTTATCGGTAACTGAAGCTTTCTTT. The variable domain in full, completed from reference TRBV7-2 and TRBJ1-1, reads GAGVSQSPSNKVTEKGKDVELRCDPISGHTALYWYRQSLGQGLEFLIYFQGNSAPDKSGLPSDRFSAERTGGSVSTLTIQRTQQEDSAVYLCASSLSVTEAFFGQGTRLTVV.

The rearrangement uses TRBV24-1 and TRBJ1-5; D is unclear. CDR3 length: 15 residues. With 4 bases removed from V and 4 bases from J, the gap between germline ends came to 13 bases. Germline V gene lookup returns CDR1 KGHDR and CDR2 SFDVKD. This CDR3 reads CATSDFRAPNQPQHF. The CDR3 DNA reads TGTGCCACCAGTGACTTCCGGGCACCTAATCAGCCCCAGCATTTT.

This clonotype came up a few times. The genes are TRBV12-3 or TRBV12-4 and TRBJ2-2; 10 positions agree with TRBD2. J lost 6 bases, V lost 3 bases, and 4 bases had no gene match. CDR3 size: 15 residues. For the CDR3, the DNA is TGTGCCAGCAGTTTGAGCGGGGGGGTATCCGGGGAGCTGTTTTTT. Its translation: CASSLSGGVSGELFF.

The chain recombines TRBV7-9 with TRBJ2-5; tentatively, D is TRBD1 (6 bases). Germline CDR1 is SEHNR and CDR2 is FQNEAQ (reference sequence). The CDR3 covers 14 residues. V was cut by 4 bases and J by 4 bases, with 13 bases left in between. The CDR3 sequence: CASSSRQERETQYF. The CDR3 coding sequence is TGTGCCAGCAGCTCGCGACAGGAGAGAGAGACCCAGTACTTC.

The J gene is TRBJ2-1, the V gene TRBV14; D possibly corresponds to TRBD1 (7 bases). Germline CDR1 and CDR2: SGHDN and FVKESK. The V and J ends lost 5 bases and 7 bases respectively, with 15 bases between them. CDR3 length equals 14 residues. In DNA form, the CDR3 reads TGTGCCAGCAGCTCCACGACAGGGAGGAATGAGCAGTTCTTC. This translates into CASSSTTGRNEQFF.

This clonotype was observed at least ten times. V gene TRBV6-5 combines with J gene TRBJ2-7; D possibly corresponds to TRBD1 (6 bases). Trimming took 0 bases from V and 3 from J, leaving 9 bases between them. Looked up from germline, CDR1 is MNHEY and CDR2 is SVGAGI. The CDR3 runs 14 residues. CDR3 DNA: TGTGCCAGCAGTTACTCAGGACAGCACTACGAGCAGTACGTC. Translated: CASSYSGQHYEQYV.

In its sample, this clonotype was seen once. A clone one base away is much larger, so this may be a read error. V usage is TRBV10-1 and J usage is TRBJ2-1; 10 positions match TRBD2. The CDR3 spans 19 residues. CDR1 and CDR2 from the germline V gene are WNHNN and SYGVQD (reference sequence). V was pared by 3 bases and J by 0 bases, with 11 bases of the junction left unmatched. CDR3 sequence (DNA): TGCGCCAGCAGTGACCTTCTCAGGACTAGCGGAACCTCCTACAATGAGCAGTTCTTC. Translated: CASSDLLRTSGTSYNEQFF.

J is TRBJ1-2 and V is TRBV7-6; perhaps TRBD1 as D (5 bases). This CDR3 has 15 residues. The V gene lost 3 bases and the J gene lost 2 bases, with 13 bases spanning the gap. The germline CDR1 and CDR2 sequences are SGHVS and FNYEAQ. The CDR3 spells CASSLWRGGNYGYTF. DNA for the CDR3: TGTGCCAGCAGCTTGTGGAGGGGCGGGAACTATGGCTACACCTTC.

V and J are TRBV20-1 and TRBJ2-2; D may be TRBD2 (6 bases). The CDR3 consists of 12 residues. V lost 6 bases, J lost 7 bases, and 12 bases lay in between. The germline gives CDR1 DFQATT, CDR2 SNEGSKA (reference sequence). DNA for the CDR3: TGCAGTGCACCCCTAGCGAGCGGGGAGCTGTTTTTT. Its protein is CSAPLASGELFF.

The chain recombines TRBV7-9 with TRBJ2-1; maybe TRBD1 (5 bases). The germline V and J ends were trimmed by 1 base and 7 bases, with 11 bases remaining between them. The CDR3 runs to 14 residues. Germline loops: CDR1 SEHNR, CDR2 FQNEAQ (reference sequence). CDR3 in DNA: TGTGCCAGCAGCTTAGATGGGGCTCTGAATGAGCAGTTCTTC. The encoded protein is CASSLDGALNEQFF.

The chain joins TRBV20-1 to TRBJ1-6; TRBD1 matches 7 bases. V shed 5 bases and J 4 bases; nucleotides not matched to a gene: 11. The germline gives CDR1 DFQATT, CDR2 SNEGSKA (reference sequence). The CDR3 is 16 amino acids. CDR3 DNA: TGCAGTGCTGGAAACAAGGGGGCAGTTTATAATTCACCCCTCCACTTT. This encodes CSAGNKGAVYNSPLHF.

V usage is TRBV19 and J usage is TRBJ1-2; TRBD1 aligns across 8 bases. After removal of 10 bases from V and 7 bases from J, the junction contained 8 bases not matched to a gene. Germline CDR1 is LNHDA and CDR2 is SQIVND (reference sequence). The CDR3 runs to 12 residues. CDR3 sequence reads: CATEDRGRGYTF. Here the CDR3 DNA reads TGTGCCACCGAAGACAGGGGACGTGGCTACACCTTC.

V is TRBV20-1 and J is TRBJ1-1; D gene uncertain. The germline CDR1 and CDR2 sequences are DFQATT and SNEGSKA (reference sequence). The length of the CDR3 is 14 residues. Trimming stripped 0 bases from V and 0 bases from J, with 8 bases between. In nucleotides, the CDR3 is TGCAGTGCTAGAGATCCCAGGATGAACACTGAAGCTTTCTTT. This gives the protein CSARDPRMNTEAFF.

The chain couples TRBV9 to TRBJ2-6; possible D gene TRBD1, 6 bases. The CDR3 contains 17 residues. Germline CDR1 reads SGDLS; CDR2 reads YYNGEE. Deletions cut 7 bases from V and 0 bases from J, with 17 bases between. The chain's CDR3 is CASGFRDIASGANVLTF. CDR3 nucleotides: TGTGCCAGCGGGTTTAGGGACATTGCCTCTGGGGCCAACGTCCTGACTTTC.

There are many counts of this clonotype. CDR3 coding DNA: TGTGCCAGCAGCTCGCGACAGGGCCCGATGGGCTACACCTTC. It specifies CASSSRQGPMGYTF. The chain recombines TRBV7-6 with TRBJ1-2; 7 bases agree with TRBD1. The CDR3 runs to 14 residues. V was pared by 4 bases and J by 8 bases, with 10 bases of the junction left unmatched. The germline CDR1 and CDR2 sequences are SGHVS and FNYEAQ.

The chain joins TRBV7-9 to TRBJ2-1; D possibly corresponds to TRBD2 (7 bases). This CDR3 spans 17 amino acids. Germline lookup yields CDR1 SEHNR and CDR2 FQNEAQ (reference sequence). V lost 0 bases and J lost 7, with 19 bases in between. The CDR3 coding sequence is TGTGCCAGCAGCTTAGCACAGGGAGGGGAAATGAGAAATGAGCAGTTCTTC. It specifies CASSLAQGGEMRNEQFF.

The J gene is TRBJ2-1, the V gene TRBV12-3 or TRBV12-4; D perhaps matches TRBD2 (5 bases). This CDR3 contains 15 residues. Trimming removed 7 bases at V and 3 bases at J, with 16 bases between. The CDR3, as DNA: TGTGCCAGCACCCCGATGGGGAGAAACTACAATGAGCAGTTCTTC. Translation gives CASTPMGRNYNEQFF.

This clonotype was picked up many times. The genes are TRBV7-6 and TRBJ2-3; 12 nucleotides align to TRBD2. The CDR3 totals 17 residues. Germline CDR1 reads SGHVS; CDR2 reads FNYEAQ. V shed 5 bases, J shed 0 bases, and the junction held 6 bases outside the gene matches. The CDR3 sequence: CASSGAGTSGSTDTQYF. The DNA of the CDR3 is TGTGCCAGCAGCGGAGCCGGGACTAGCGGGAGCACAGATACGCAGTATTTT.

Ten or more counts support this clonotype. J is TRBJ1-6 and V is TRBV7-3; no clear D. The ends were cut back, 4 bases at V and 6 bases at J, with 10 bases in the middle. Per germline, CDR1 SGHTA and CDR2 FQGTGA. This CDR3 region has 14 residues. This CDR3 is CASSSGPLNSPLHF. CDR3 coding DNA: TGTGCCAGCAGCTCCGGGCCGCTTAATTCACCCCTCCACTTT.